This T cell receptor (beta chain) came from a study of T cell changes during pregnancy in multiple sclerosis. The table came from immunoSEQ multiplex PCR; TCRdb's copy has only in-frame clones and leaves some out. Of fewer than 85,000 clones listed, 90% to 95% were seen once; the top ten hold roughly 1.7%. In its sample, this clone was seen once. Material: peripheral blood, obtained in the first trimester of pregnancy. The TCR was taken from a female donor in good health, enrolled as a control in a pregnancy study.

CDR3 nucleotide sequence: TGTGCCAGCAGGTTTACAGGAGACAATCAGCCCCAGCATTTT. Its protein product is CASRFTGDNQPQHF. The chain couples TRBV6-1 to TRBJ1-5; tentative D call: TRBD1 (5 bases). Between the trimmed V and J ends, which lost 6 bases and 3 bases, there was a span of 12 bases. Germline V lookup: CDR1 MNHNS, CDR2 SASEGT. The CDR3 extends over 14 amino acids.